This T cell receptor (beta chain) originates from a study of vaccination effects on CD4 cells after COVID-19. Findings and caveats of the study: Vaccine-induced clones in healthy vaccinees cross-reacted with common cold coronaviruses in only 1 of 255 cases.

Clones were sequenced by immunoSEQ multiplex PCR, and TCRdb holds only the in-frame ones, with some missing. The sample carries more than 20,000 clones, approximately 81% recorded once. Under the ViraFEST assay, PBMC were stimulated with viral peptide pools so that antigen-specific CD4+ T cells expanded. Sequencing was performed afterwards. Following an approximately 9-day culture, CD4+ T cells were purified. Nucleocapsid antibodies were negative in the vaccine recipients, who had never had SARS-CoV-2 infection. Each culture had half its medium swapped for IL-2 medium on days 3 and 7. About this clone itself: Its antigen is unknown.

Source: CD4+ T cells from PBMCs cultured with HCoV-NL63 spike peptides, taken before COVID-19 vaccination. The sequence was obtained from a human donor who received a COVID-19 vaccine.

This CDR3 is CSVGTGAVYGYTF. The CDR3, as DNA: TGTTCGGTCGGGACAGGGGCGGTGTATGGCTACACCTTC. V gene TRBV5-4 combines with J gene TRBJ1-2; 10 bases are shared with TRBD1. The CDR3 is 13 residues long. CDR1 is SGHNT, CDR2 YYREEE, per germline (reference sequence).